These T cell receptor beta chains were read from a single sample in a study of tumour-infiltrating T cells in Burkitt lymphoma. Assay: immunoSEQ multiplex PCR; the TCRdb copy retains only in-frame clones and omits some. Of 4,000 to 5,000 clones listed, roughly four fifths are singletons. The sequencing input was tumor tissue. These receptors all stem from a human donor with diffuse large B-cell lymphoma. Some clones in this sample may be carry-over from other donors' samples. Each CDR3 is given with its conserved first and last residue. The order of the fields is V gene, clone size, J gene, D gene, CDR3 length, CDR3 protein, CDR3 DNA. D genes are given only for firm matches. Size values are once, few and many counts, or a class for expanded clones, and some rows have none.

TRBV19,NA,TRBJ1-1,NA,15,CASSVLLTANTEAFF,TGTGCCAGTAGTGTACTCCTGACAGCAAACACTGAAGCTTTCTTT
TRBV6-6,NA,TRBJ1-1,NA,12,CASSYLTTEAFF,TGTGCCAGCAGTTATTTGACGACTGAAGCTTTCTTT
TRBV7-2,NA,TRBJ2-1,NA,14,CASRPQGVNNEQFF,TGTGCCAGCAGACCCCAGGGCGTAAACAATGAGCAGTTCTTC
TRBV27,NA,TRBJ1-1,NA,15,CASSPGTHRNTEAFF,TGTGCCAGCAGTCCAGGGACACACCGGAACACTGAAGCTTTCTTT
TRBV29-1,NA,TRBJ2-5,TRBD2,15,CSVLFYGGVGETQYF,TGCAGCGTCCTTTTCTACGGGGGGGTCGGGGAGACCCAGTACTTC
TRBV5-4,NA,TRBJ2-5,TRBD1,14,CAVLNQGARETQYF,TGTGCGGTCTTGAATCAGGGGGCGCGCGAGACCCAGTACTTC
TRBV9,once,TRBJ2-3,TRBD2,15,CASSVVSGRTDTQYF,TGTGCCAGCAGCGTAGTGAGCGGGAGGACAGATACGCAGTATTTT
TRBV11-2,NA,TRBJ2-7,NA,12,CASRAGIYEQYF,TGTGCCAGCAGGGCCGGTATCTACGAGCAGTACTTC
TRBV6-6,once,TRBJ2-5,TRBD1,13,CASSRDRVQTQYF,TGTGCCAGCAGTCGGGACAGGGTACAGACCCAGTACTTC
TRBV19,few,TRBJ1-1,NA,14,CASSIGFGNTEAFF,TGTGCCAGTAGTATAGGTTTCGGGAACACTGAAGCTTTCTTT
TRBV2,NA,TRBJ2-3,NA,15,CASTERGARTDTQYF,TGTGCCAGCACCGAACGGGGGGCACGGACAGATACGCAGTATTTT
TRBV5-4,NA,TRBJ2-2,TRBD2,17,CASSSGLAGGPDGELFF,TGTGCCAGCAGCTCCGGACTAGCGGGAGGCCCTGACGGGGAGCTGTTTTTT
TRBV10-3,NA,TRBJ2-1,TRBD2,19,CAIRPGLADLNSSYNEQFF,TGTGCCATCAGGCCGGGACTAGCGGACCTGAACAGCTCCTACAATGAGCAGTTCTTC
TRBV11-2,NA,TRBJ1-2,NA,13,CASSHQFSYGYTF,TGTGCCAGCAGCCACCAATTTAGCTATGGCTACACCTTC